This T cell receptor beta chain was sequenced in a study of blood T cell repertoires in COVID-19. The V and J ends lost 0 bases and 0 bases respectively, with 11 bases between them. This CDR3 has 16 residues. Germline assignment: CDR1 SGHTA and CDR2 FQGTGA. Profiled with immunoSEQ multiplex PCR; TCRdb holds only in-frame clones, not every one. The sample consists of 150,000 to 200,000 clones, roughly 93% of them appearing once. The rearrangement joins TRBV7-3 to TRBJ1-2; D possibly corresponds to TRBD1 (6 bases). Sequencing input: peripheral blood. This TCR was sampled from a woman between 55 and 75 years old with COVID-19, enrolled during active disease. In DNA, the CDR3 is TGTGCCAGCAGCTTAACTCCGACAGGTTCTAACTATGGCTACACCTTC. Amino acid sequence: CASSLTPTGSNYGYTF.